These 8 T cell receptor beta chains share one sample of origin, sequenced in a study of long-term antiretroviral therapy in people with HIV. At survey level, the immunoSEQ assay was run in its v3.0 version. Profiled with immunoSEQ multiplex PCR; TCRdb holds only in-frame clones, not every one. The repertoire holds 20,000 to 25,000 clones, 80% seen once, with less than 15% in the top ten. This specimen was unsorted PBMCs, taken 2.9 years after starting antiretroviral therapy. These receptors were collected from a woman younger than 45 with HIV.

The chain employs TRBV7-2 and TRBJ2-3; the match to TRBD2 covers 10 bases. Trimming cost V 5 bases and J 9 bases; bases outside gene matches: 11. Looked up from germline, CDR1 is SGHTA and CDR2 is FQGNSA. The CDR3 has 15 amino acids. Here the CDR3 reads CASSQYSGGGRTQYF. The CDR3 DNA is TGTGCCAGCAGCCAGTACAGCGGGGGGGGTAGGACGCAGTATTTT.

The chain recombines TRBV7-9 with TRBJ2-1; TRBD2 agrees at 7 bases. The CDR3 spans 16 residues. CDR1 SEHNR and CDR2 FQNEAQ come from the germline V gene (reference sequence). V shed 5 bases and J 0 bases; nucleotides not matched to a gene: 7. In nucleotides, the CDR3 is TGTGCCAGCAGCCGAAAAGCGGGGAGCTCCTACAATGAGCAGTTCTTC. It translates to CASSRKAGSSYNEQFF.

CDR3 region: CASSSDRTRATYSPLHF. The CDR3 DNA reads TGTGCCAGCAGCTCTGACCGAACTAGGGCTACTTATTCACCCCTCCACTTT. The genes are TRBV5-5 and TRBJ1-6; D gene uncertain. V lost 3 bases, J lost 8 bases, and 21 bases lay in between. Germline V lookup: CDR1 SGHKS, CDR2 YYEKEE (reference sequence). This CDR3 has 17 amino acids. The whole variable domain, remainder taken from reference TRBV5-5 and TRBJ1-6, is DAGVTQSPTHLIKTRGQQVTLRCSPISGHKSVSWYQQVLGQGPQFIFQYYEKEERGRGNFPDRFSARQFPNYSSELNVNALLLGDSALYLCASSSDRTRATYSPLHFGNGTRLTVT.

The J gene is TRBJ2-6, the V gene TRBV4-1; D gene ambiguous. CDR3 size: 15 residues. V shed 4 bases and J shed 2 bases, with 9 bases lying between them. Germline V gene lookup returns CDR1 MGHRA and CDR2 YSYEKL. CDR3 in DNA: TGCGCCAGCAGCCCCATGGGTGCTGGGGCCAACGTCCTGACTTTC. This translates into CASSPMGAGANVLTF.

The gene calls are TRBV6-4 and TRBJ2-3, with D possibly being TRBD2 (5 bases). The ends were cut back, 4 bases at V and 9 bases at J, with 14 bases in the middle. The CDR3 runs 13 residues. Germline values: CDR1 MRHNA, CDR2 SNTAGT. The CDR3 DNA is TGTGCCAGCAGTGTTCCTGGGTCGGGGACGCAGTATTTT. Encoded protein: CASSVPGSGTQYF.

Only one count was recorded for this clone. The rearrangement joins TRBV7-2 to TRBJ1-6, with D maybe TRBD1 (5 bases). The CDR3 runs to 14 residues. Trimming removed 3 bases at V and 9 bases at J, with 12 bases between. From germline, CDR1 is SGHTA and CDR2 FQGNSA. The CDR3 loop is CASSFREGSSPLHF. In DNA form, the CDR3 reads TGTGCCAGCAGCTTTCGGGAGGGGAGTTCACCCCTCCACTTT. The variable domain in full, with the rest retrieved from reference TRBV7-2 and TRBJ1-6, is GAGVSQSPSNKVTEKGKDVELRCDPISGHTALYWYRQSLGQGLEFLIYFQGNSAPDKSGLPSDRFSAERTGGSVSTLTIQRTQQEDSAVYLCASSFREGSSPLHFGNGTRLTVT.

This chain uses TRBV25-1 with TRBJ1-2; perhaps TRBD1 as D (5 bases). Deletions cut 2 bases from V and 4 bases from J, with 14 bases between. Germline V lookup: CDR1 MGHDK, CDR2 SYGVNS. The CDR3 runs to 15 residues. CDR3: CASSEVRAPSYGYTF. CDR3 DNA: TGTGCCAGCAGTGAAGTCAGGGCACCTAGCTATGGCTACACCTTC.

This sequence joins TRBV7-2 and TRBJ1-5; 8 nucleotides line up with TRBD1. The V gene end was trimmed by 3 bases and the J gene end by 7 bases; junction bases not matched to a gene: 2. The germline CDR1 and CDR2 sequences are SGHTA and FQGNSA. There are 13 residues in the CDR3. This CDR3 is CASSLDREQPQHF. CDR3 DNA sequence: TGTGCCAGCAGCTTGGACAGGGAACAGCCCCAGCATTTT. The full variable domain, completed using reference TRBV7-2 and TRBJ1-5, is GAGVSQSPSNKVTEKGKDVELRCDPISGHTALYWYRQSLGQGLEFLIYFQGNSAPDKSGLPSDRFSAERTGGSVSTLTIQRTQQEDSAVYLCASSLDREQPQHFGDGTRLSIL.